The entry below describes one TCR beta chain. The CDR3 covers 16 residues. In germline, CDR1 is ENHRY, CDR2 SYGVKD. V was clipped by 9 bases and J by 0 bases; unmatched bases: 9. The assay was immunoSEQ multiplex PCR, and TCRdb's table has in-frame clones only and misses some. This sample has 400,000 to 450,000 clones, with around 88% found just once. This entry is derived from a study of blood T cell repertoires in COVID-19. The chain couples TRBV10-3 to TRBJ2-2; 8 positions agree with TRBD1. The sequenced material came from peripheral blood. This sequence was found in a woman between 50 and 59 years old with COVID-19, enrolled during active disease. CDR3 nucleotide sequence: TGTGCCATAGGCCAGGGGGCCCCTGCGAACACCGGGGAGCTGTTTTTT. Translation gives CAIGQGAPANTGELFF.